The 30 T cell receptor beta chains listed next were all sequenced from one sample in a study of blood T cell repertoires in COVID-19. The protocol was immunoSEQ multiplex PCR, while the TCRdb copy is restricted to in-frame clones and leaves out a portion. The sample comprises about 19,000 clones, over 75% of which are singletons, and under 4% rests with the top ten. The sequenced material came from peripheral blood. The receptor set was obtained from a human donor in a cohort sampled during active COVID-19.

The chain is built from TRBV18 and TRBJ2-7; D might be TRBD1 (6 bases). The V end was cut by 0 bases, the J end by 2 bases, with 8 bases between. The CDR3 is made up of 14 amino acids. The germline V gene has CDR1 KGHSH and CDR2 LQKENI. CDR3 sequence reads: CASSPPTGPYEQYF. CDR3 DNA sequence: TGTGCCAGCTCACCACCTACAGGGCCCTACGAGCAGTACTTC.

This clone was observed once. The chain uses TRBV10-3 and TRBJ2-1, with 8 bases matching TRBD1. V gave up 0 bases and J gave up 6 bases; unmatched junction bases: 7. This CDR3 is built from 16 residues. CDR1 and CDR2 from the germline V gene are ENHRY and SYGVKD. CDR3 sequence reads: CAISESRQGASNEQFF. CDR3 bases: TGTGCCATCAGTGAGTCCCGCCAGGGGGCTAGCAATGAGCAGTTCTTC.

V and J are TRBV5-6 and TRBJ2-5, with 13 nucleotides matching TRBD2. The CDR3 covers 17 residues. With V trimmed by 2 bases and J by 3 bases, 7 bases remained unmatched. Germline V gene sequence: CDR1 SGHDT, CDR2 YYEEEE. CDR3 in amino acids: CASSFAPGLAGKETQYF. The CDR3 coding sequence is TGTGCCAGCAGCTTCGCCCCGGGACTAGCGGGAAAAGAGACCCAGTACTTC.

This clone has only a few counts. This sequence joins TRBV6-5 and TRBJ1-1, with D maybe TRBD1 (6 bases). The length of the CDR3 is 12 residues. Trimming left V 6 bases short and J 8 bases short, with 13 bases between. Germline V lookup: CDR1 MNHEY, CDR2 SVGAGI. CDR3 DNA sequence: TGTGCCAGCAGGTTATCTACAGGGGAAGCTTTCTTT. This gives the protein CASRLSTGEAFF.

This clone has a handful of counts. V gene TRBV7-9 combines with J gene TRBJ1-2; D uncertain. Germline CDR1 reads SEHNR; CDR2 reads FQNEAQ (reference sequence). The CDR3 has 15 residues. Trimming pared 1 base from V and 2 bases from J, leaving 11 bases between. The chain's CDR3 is CASSLDLVNNYGYTF. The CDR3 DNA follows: TGTGCCAGCAGCTTAGATTTAGTCAACAACTATGGCTACACCTTC.

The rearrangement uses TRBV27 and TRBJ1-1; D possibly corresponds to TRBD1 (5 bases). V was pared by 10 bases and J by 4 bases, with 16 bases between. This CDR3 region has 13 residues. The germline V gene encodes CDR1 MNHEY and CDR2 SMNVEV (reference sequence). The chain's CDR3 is CATLTSGSTEAFF. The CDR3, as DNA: TGTGCCACCCTTACTTCAGGGTCCACTGAAGCTTTCTTT.

The CDR3 protein is CASSLAAGVVNEQFF. CDR3 nucleotides: TGTGCCAGCAGTTTAGCAGCGGGAGTAGTCAATGAGCAGTTCTTC. V usage is TRBV28 and J usage is TRBJ2-1; 8 bases are a match to TRBD2. Per germline, CDR1 MDHEN and CDR2 SYDVKM. This CDR3 comprises 15 residues. The V segment lost 2 bases and the J segment 6 bases; nucleotides outside the gene matches: 6.

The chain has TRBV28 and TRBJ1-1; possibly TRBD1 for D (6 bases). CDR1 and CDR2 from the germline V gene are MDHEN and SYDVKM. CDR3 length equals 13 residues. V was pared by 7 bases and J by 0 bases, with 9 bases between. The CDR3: CASKGGVNTEAFF. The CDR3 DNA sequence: TGTGCCAGCAAAGGGGGTGTGAACACTGAAGCTTTCTTT.

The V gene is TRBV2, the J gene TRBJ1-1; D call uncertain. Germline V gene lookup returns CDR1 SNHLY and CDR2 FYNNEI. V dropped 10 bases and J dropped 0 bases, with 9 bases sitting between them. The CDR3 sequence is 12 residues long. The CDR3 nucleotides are TGTGCCACCACCGGGATGAACACTGAAGCTTTCTTT. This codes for CATTGMNTEAFF.

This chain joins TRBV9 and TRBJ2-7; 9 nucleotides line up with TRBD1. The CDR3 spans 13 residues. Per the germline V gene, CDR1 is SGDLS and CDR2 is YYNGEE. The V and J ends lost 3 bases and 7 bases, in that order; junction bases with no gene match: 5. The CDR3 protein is CASSGDRAWEQYF. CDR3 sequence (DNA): TGTGCCAGCAGCGGGGACAGGGCCTGGGAGCAGTACTTC.

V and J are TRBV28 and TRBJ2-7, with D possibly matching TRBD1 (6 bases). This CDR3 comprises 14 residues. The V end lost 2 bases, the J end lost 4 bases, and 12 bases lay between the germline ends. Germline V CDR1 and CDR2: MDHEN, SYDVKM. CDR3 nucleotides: TGTGCCAGCAGTTTACGACAGGAGCGGTACGAGCAGTACTTC. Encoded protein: CASSLRQERYEQYF.

The CDR3, as DNA: TGTGCCAGCGGTCTTAGGACTAGCGGTTACGAGCAGTACTTC. Its protein product is CASGLRTSGYEQYF. J is TRBJ2-7 and V is TRBV28; 10 nucleotides match TRBD2. Germline V gives CDR1 MDHEN, CDR2 SYDVKM. Trimming removed 8 bases from V and 4 bases from J; junction bases left unmatched: 8. This CDR3 contains 14 residues.

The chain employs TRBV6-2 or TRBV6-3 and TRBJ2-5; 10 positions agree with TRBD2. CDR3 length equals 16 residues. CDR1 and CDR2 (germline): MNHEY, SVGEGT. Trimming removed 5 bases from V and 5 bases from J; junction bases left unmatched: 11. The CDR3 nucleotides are TGTGCCAGCAGTAGCGGGAGGGCCTCAGTGAGGGAGACCCAGTACTTC. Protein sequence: CASSSGRASVRETQYF.

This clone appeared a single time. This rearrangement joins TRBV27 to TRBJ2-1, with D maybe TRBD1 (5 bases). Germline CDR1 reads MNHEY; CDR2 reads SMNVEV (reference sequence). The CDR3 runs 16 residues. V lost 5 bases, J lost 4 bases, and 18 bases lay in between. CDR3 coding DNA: TGTGCCAGCAGTCCCCTCCAGGGTTATTCGTACAATGAGCAGTTCTTC. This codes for CASSPLQGYSYNEQFF.

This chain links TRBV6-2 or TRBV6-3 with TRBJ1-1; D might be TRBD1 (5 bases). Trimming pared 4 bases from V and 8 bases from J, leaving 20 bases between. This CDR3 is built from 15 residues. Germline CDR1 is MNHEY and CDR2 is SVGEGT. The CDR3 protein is CASSSHDSPTKEAFF. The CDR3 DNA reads TGTGCCAGCAGTTCCCACGACAGCCCAACTAAAGAAGCTTTCTTT.

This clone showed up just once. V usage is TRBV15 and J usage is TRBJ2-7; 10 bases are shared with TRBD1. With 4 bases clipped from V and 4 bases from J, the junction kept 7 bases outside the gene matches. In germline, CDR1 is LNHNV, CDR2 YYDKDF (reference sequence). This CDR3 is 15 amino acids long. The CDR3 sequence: CATSNDRDRGYEQYF. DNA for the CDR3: TGTGCCACCAGCAATGATAGGGACAGGGGTTACGAGCAGTACTTC.

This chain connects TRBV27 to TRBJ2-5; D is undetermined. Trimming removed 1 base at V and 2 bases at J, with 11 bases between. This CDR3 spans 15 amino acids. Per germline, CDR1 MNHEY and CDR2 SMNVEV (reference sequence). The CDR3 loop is CASSLYPNGQETQYF. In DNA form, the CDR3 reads TGTGCCAGCAGTTTATACCCCAACGGTCAAGAGACCCAGTACTTC.

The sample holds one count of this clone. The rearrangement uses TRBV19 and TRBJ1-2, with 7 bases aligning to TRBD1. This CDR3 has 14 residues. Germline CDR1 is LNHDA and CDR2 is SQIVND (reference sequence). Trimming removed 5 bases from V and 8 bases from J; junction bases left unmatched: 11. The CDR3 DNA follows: TGTGCCAGTAGTCACAGGGGTCTCTCGAGGGGCTACACCTTC. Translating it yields CASSHRGLSRGYTF. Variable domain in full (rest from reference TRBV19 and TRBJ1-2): DGGITQSPKYLFRKEGQNVTLSCEQNLNHDAMYWYRQDPGQGLRLIYYSQIVNDFQKGDIAEGYSVSREKKESFPLTVTSAQKNPTAFYLCASSHRGLSRGYTFGSGTRLTVV.

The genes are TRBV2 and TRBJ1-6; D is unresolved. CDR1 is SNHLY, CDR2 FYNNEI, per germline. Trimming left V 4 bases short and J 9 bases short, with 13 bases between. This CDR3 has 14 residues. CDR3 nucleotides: TGTGCCAGCAGTGGCGCGCCTCCAGGTTCACCCCTCCACTTT. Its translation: CASSGAPPGSPLHF.

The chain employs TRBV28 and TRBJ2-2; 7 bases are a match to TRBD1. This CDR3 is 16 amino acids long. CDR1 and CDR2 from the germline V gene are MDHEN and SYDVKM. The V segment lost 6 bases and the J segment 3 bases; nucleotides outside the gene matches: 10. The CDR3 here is CASSPWGTADTGELFF. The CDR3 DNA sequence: TGTGCCAGCAGCCCGTGGGGGACAGCGGACACCGGGGAGCTGTTTTTT.

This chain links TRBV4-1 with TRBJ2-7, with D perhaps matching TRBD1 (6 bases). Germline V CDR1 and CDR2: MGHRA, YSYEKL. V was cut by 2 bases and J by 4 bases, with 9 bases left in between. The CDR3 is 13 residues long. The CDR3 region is CASSQFTGYEQYF. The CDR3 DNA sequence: TGCGCCAGCAGCCAATTCACAGGGTACGAGCAGTACTTC.

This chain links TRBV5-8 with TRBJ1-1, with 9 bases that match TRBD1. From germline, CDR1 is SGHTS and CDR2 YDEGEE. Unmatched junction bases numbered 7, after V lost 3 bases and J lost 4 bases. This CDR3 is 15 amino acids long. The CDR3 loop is CASSSAPTGGTEAFF. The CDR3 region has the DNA TGTGCCAGCAGCTCGGCCCCGACAGGGGGCACTGAAGCTTTCTTT.

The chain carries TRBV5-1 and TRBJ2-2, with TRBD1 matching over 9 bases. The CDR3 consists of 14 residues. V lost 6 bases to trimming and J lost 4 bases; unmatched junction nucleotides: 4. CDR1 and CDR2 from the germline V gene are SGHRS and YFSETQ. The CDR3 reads CASKQGAGTGELFF. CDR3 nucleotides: TGCGCCAGCAAACAGGGGGCAGGCACCGGGGAGCTGTTTTTT.

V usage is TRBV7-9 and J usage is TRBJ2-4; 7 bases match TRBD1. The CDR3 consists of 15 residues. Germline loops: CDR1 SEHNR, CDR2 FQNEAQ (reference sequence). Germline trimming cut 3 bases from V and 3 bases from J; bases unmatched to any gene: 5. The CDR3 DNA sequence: TGTGCCAGCAGCTTTACCGGGGACAGCAAAAACATTCAGTACTTC. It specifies CASSFTGDSKNIQYF. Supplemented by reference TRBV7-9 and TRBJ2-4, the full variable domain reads DTGVSQNPRHKITKRGQNVTFRCDPISEHNRLYWYRQTLGQGPEFLTYFQNEAQLEKSRLLSDRFSAERPKGSFSTLEIQRTEQGDSAMYLCASSFTGDSKNIQYFGAGTRLSVL.

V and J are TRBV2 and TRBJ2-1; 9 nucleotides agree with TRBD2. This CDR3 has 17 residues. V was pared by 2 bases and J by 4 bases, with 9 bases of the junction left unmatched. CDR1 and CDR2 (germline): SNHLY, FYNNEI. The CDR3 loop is CASSERTAGGPYNEQFF. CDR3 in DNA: TGTGCCAGCAGTGAAAGGACTGCGGGAGGGCCTTACAATGAGCAGTTCTTC.

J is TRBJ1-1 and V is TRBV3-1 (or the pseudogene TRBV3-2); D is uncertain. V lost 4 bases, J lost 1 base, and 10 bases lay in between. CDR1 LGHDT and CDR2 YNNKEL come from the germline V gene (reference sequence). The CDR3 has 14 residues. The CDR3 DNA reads TGTGCCAGCAGCCCCTCTGGAGAGAACACTGAAGCTTTCTTT. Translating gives CASSPSGENTEAFF.

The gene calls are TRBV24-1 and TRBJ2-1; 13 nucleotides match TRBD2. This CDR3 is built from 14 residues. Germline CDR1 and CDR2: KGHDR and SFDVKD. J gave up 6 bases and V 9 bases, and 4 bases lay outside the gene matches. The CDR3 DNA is TGTGCCACCTCGACTAGCGGGAGGTTCAATGAGCAGTTCTTC. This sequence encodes CATSTSGRFNEQFF.

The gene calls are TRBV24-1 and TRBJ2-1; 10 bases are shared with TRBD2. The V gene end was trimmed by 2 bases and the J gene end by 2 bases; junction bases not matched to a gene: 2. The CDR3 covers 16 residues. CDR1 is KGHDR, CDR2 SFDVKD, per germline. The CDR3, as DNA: TGTGCCACCAGTGATTCAAGCGGGAGGGCCTACAATGAGCAGTTCTTC. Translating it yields CATSDSSGRAYNEQFF.

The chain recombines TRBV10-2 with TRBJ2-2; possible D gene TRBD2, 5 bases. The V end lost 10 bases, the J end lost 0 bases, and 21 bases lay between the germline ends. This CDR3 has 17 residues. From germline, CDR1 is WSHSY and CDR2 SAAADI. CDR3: CATAGLGGRSNTGELFF. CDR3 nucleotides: TGCGCCACCGCTGGTCTAGGAGGCAGATCGAACACCGGGGAGCTGTTTTTT.

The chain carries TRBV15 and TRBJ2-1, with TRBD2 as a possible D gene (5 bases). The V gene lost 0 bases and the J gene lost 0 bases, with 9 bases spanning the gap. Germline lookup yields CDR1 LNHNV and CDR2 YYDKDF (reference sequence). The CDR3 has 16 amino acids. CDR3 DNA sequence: TGTGCCACCAGCAGAGATCTTGGGAGCTCCTACAATGAGCAGTTCTTC. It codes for CATSRDLGSSYNEQFF.